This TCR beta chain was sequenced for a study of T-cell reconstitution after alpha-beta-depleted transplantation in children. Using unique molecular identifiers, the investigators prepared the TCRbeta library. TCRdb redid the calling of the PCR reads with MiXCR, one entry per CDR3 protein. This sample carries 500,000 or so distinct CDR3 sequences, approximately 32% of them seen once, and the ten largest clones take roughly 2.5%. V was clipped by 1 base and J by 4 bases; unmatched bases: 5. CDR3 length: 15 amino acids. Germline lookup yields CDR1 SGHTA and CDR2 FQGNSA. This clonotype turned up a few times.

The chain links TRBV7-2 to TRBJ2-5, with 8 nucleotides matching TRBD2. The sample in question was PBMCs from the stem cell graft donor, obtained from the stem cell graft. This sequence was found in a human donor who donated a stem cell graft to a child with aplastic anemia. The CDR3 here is CASSLGGGRRETQYF. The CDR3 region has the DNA TGTGCCAGCAGCTTAGGGGGCGGGAGGAGAGAGACCCAGTACTTC.